This T cell receptor (beta chain) was observed in a study of shared clonotypes between healthy human individuals (TCRdb year 2020). In terms of the full investigation: Three men and two women, aged 18 to 49 years, made up the cohort. To increase sequencing depth and limit assay-specific biases, TCR repertoire library preparation and sequencing were carried out by different laboratories using diverse techniques. Per donor, three plates each were used for CD4 naive and CD4 memory, two for CD8 naive, and one for CD8 memory. The study deeply sequenced blood TCR repertoires of five healthy adults to estimate repertoire size and the extent of clonotype sharing between individuals. Each donor's leukapheresis produced roughly between about 0.8 and 10 billion PBMCs.

The germline V gene (reference sequence) specifies LNHDA as CDR1 and SQIVND as CDR2. The V end loses 3 bases and the J end loses 3 bases, and a stretch of 8 bases separates them. Including the terminal cysteine and phenylalanine, the CDR3 comprises 13 residues. Only the CDR3 DNA is retained, 39 bases long and in frame from the first base. Findings and caveats that apply to the study as a whole: When several donors were compared, the shared fraction of clonotypes was about 5% for naive CD4, around 3.6% for naive CD8, 2.3% for memory CD4, and 0.3% to 0.5% for memory CD8. Pairwise subsampling indicated that sequencing depth was expected to affect the degree of clonotype sharing among donors. Sampling was restricted to blood, and TCR repertoires in tissue are likely to differ from TCR repertoires in blood. Incomplete sequencing was indicated by rarefaction of sorted-subset datasets, despite the large sequencing depth. Higher generation probabilities were observed for clonotypes shared by all four sorted-subset donors than for non-shared clonotypes. The genetic and exposure-history diversity represented was limited by the small number of donors. Naive subsets generally had larger estimated clonotype richness than memory subsets.

CD8 naive samples were CD45RO-negative cells positively selected for CCR7, giving a CD45RA+CCR7+ population that excluded TemRA cells. The donors were healthy, HIV-negative adults with no recently reported acute infections or vaccinations. Every donor was a Caucasian adult residing in Nashville, Tennessee, USA. After blood collection by leukapheresis, PBMCs were isolated using Ficoll-Histopaque density gradient centrifugation and then cryopreserved in the vapor phase of liquid nitrogen. Purity and quantity of every magnetically sorted T cell population were checked by analytical flow cytometry. From each sorted fraction, genomic DNA was isolated and quantified by UV absorbance on a Nanodrop 2000c. Notes on this clone: This receptor's antigen is unknown. Per-nucleotide qualities are absent, and no much larger clonotype sits a single base away. This sample also contains other DNA sequences that code for the same CDR3.

Using the deep immunoSEQ assay, multiplex PCR amplified TCR CDR3 regions from genomic DNA. For each cell subset, the extracted genomic DNA was distributed evenly across all wells of several immunoSEQ 96-well plates, and each plate served as one replicate. Each replicate PCR for sorted subsets received roughly 0.2 ug genomic DNA, equal to about 30,000 T cell genomes. Purified libraries were quantified with a Qubit 3.0 fluorometer, sized on a Bioanalyzer 2100, and re-quantified with the KAPA Library Quantification kit. Every immunoSEQ 96-well plate was sequenced on a separate single-read 150-cycle Illumina NextSeq 550 flow cell. The paper's processing steps were these. Because the immunoSEQ output held only junctional sequences and lacked quality scores, the filtering could not match the filtering applied to full-length reads. To assign V/J genes and CDR3, sequences were annotated using PyIR, a Python wrapper for IgBLAST v1.9, with IMGT germline references. Reads were filtered out if the reads had weak V/J assignments (E-value above 1e-6), no CDR3, stop codons, out-of-frame junctions, or ambiguous translated residues. V3J clonotypes were defined as sequences sharing the same inferred V gene, J gene, and CDR3 amino acid sequence. Percentage overlap between repertoires was computed as shared unique clonotypes divided by the size of the smaller repertoire. RTK rarefaction, the Chao1 estimator, and Recon v2.1 estimates of unobserved clonotypes were used to assess repertoire richness. For all TCRbeta clonotypes obtained by the gDNA method from four donors, generation probabilities were computed with OLGA. Imported from immuneACCESS, the table was reduced by TCRdb to in-frame sequences with V and J called. These copies leave out some clones; in studies compared against another copy, an unresolved V gene accounts for under half, and the cause of the remainder is not known. V and J calls and clone size are as listed in that table; D and trimming were resolved from the DNA. The sample records under 850,000 clones, about 91% of which are singletons. The ten largest clones add up to about 25% of the sample.

Sequencing used naive CD8+ T cells sorted from blood. Taken with the paper, the label for cell subset or site translates to: CD45RA+CCR7+. The V gene is TRBV19 and the J gene is TRBJ1-1, with a tentative D gene TRBD1 over 5 matching bases. The sequence was collected from a man aged 30 to 39 in good health. The nucleotide sequence reads as follows: TGTGCCAGTAGTATCTGGGGGTACACTGAAGCTTTCTTT. Its protein is CASSIWGYTEAFF. The full variable domain, with segments outside the CDR3 supplied by the reference TRBV19 and TRBJ1-1 proteins, appears as DGGITQSPKYLFRKEGQNVTLSCEQNLNHDAMYWYRQDPGQGLRLIYYSQIVNDFQKGDIAEGYSVSREKKESFPLTVTSAQKNPTAFYLCASSIWGYTEAFFGQGTRLTVV.